This T cell receptor (beta chain) was retrieved from a study of blood T cells in healthy people across ages. For the second PCR, which ran for 7 to 11 cycles, a sample-barcoded 5' primer and a J-beta primer mix were used. Researchers report that each sample yielded at least 3 million CDR3-containing paired-end reads. Each CDR3 protein is one row after TCRdb ran MiXCR on the 5' RACE reads. The sample records approximately 760,000 distinct CDR3 sequences, 20% to 25% being singletons. Germline V gene sequence: CDR1 SGHDT, CDR2 YYEEEE. The CDR3 has 17 amino acids. With 3 bases clipped from V and 4 bases from J, the junction kept 8 bases outside the gene matches. The data were also submitted as part of a second study, on T cells of mothers and their children. That paper notes: The study obtained over 8.5 million TCR beta CDR3 reads per mother and around 3 million per child. Detection yielded no persistent microchimeric T cell clones.

Sequencing was carried out using blood. The chain recombines TRBV5-6 with TRBJ2-5; 14 bases line up with TRBD2. The origin of this receptor is a boy between 5 and 17 years old in good health. The CDR3 DNA reads TGTGCCAGCAGCTCCTCACGGACTAGCGGGGGGCGAGAGACCCAGTACTTC. Amino acid sequence: CASSSSRTSGGRETQYF.